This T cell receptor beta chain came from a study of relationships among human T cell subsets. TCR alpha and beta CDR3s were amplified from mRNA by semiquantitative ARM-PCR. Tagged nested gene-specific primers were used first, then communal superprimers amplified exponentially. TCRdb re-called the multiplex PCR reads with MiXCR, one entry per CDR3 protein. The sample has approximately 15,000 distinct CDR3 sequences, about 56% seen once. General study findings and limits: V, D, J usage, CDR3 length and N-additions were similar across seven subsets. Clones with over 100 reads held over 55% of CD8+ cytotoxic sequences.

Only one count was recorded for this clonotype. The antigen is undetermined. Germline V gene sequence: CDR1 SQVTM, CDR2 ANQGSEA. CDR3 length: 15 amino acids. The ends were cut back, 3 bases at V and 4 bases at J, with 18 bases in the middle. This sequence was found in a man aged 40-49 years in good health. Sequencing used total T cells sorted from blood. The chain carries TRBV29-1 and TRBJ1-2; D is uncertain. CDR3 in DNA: TGCAGCGTTGAGTTATCGGGGTCTGGCAGCTATGGCTACACCTTC. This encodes CSVELSGSGSYGYTF.